Presented here are 5 T cell receptor beta chains from one specimen sequenced in a study of shared T cell receptors in the human thymus (dated by TCRdb to about 2021). The library was built by means of the immunoSEQ multiplex PCR assay. TCRdb retrieved this table from immuneACCESS and kept in-frame rearrangements only. Not all clones are present; in checked studies, unresolved V genes account for under half, and no reason is known for the remainder. This sample has some 700,000 clones in its table, and approximately 87% of those were observed once. The ten most abundant clones make up 0.0095% to 0.011% of the sample. Separately, the same data were catalogued under a study of human thymus T cells.

What was sequenced was thymocytes. The receptor set was obtained from a boy under two years old with a congenital heart defect. Donor details come from another sample of the same person, matched by shared clones.

In its sample, this clone was seen a few times. V and J are TRBV2 and TRBJ1-4; 7 bases are shared with TRBD1. Germline CDR1 SNHLY, CDR2 FYNNEI. The CDR3 covers 15 residues. V gave up 6 bases and J gave up 7 bases; unmatched junction bases: 11. This CDR3 reads CASRLTGAAGEKLFF. DNA for the CDR3: TGTGCCAGCAGGCTCACAGGGGCGGCGGGTGAAAAACTGTTTTTT.

The chain joins TRBV7-2 to TRBJ2-1; 8 nucleotides line up with TRBD2. The V and J ends lost 7 bases and 5 bases, in that order; junction bases with no gene match: 16. Germline CDR1 reads SGHTA; CDR2 reads FQGNSA. The CDR3 covers 17 residues. CDR3 in DNA: TGTGCCAGCAACCTAAATCCAGGTGGGACTAGTAACAATGAGCAGTTCTTC. Encoded protein: CASNLNPGGTSNNEQFF.

Regarding this clone: At one end the junction does not follow the germline gene, possibly because of a read error. The chain uses TRBV15 and TRBJ2-7; perhaps TRBD2 as D (5 bases). Looked up from germline, CDR1 is LNHNV and CDR2 is YYDKDF (reference sequence). This CDR3 comprises 16 residues. The chain's CDR3 is CAASRARRRESGEQYF. CDR3 DNA: TGTGCCGCCAGCAGAGCACGTCGCCGGGAATCCGGCGAGCAGTACTTC.

This clone was recorded a few times. The chain recombines TRBV5-4 with TRBJ1-1; TRBD1 matches 10 bases. Germline assignment: CDR1 SGHNT and CDR2 YYREEE (reference sequence). V shed 0 bases, J shed 1 base, and the junction held 6 bases outside the gene matches. This CDR3 has 17 residues. CDR3 region: CASSLGKRDRGNTEAFF. The DNA of the CDR3 is TGTGCCAGCAGCTTGGGGAAACGGGACAGGGGGAACACTGAAGCTTTCTTT.

This chain connects TRBV7-9 to TRBJ2-1, with a possible D match to TRBD2 (6 bases). The CDR3 length is 15 residues. CDR1 and CDR2 (germline): SEHNR, FQNEAQ (reference sequence). V was clipped by 3 bases and J by 1 base, with 10 bases between them. The CDR3 bases are TGTGCCAGCAGCTTGGGGAGGAAGTCCTACAATGAGCAGTTCTTC. Translation: CASSLGRKSYNEQFF.